The rows below give T cell receptor beta chains drawn from one sample of a study of cytomegalovirus exposure and HLA in healthy donors. Profiling relied on immunoSEQ multiplex PCR, and the TCRdb table lists in-frame clones only, not all of them. The sample includes 150,000 to 200,000 clones, over 60% seen only once; the top ten take roughly 1.6%. Source material: PBMCs. These receptors were obtained from a girl aged 5-17 years in good health and CMV-seronegative. CDR3s include the opening cysteine and the closing phenylalanine or tryptophan. The order of the fields is J gene, V gene, D gene, clone size, CDR3 DNA, CDR3 protein. The D gene is left open where the match is weak. The listing skips clone size in some rows; elsewhere it reads once, few, many or a size class.

j_call: TRBJ2-7
v_call: TRBV9
d_call: -
clone_size: once
cdr3_nt: TGTGCCAGCAGCGGAACGGGTTCCTACGAGCAGTACTTC
cdr3_aa: CASSGTGSYEQYF

j_call: TRBJ2-2
v_call: TRBV18
d_call: -
clone_size: -
cdr3_nt: TGTGCCAGCTCTAACACGAACACCGGGGAGCTGTTTTTT
cdr3_aa: CASSNTNTGELFF

j_call: TRBJ2-3
v_call: TRBV5-1
d_call: TRBD1
clone_size: once
cdr3_nt: TGCGCCAGCAGCTTGGCCCGGGACAGGGGAAGCGATACGCAGTATTTT
cdr3_aa: CASSLARDRGSDTQYF

j_call: TRBJ1-4
v_call: TRBV5-6
d_call: -
clone_size: -
cdr3_nt: TGTGCCAGCAGCCTCGGGAGAACTAATGAAAAACTGTTTTTT
cdr3_aa: CASSLGRTNEKLFF

j_call: TRBJ2-5
v_call: TRBV29-1
d_call: -
clone_size: -
cdr3_nt: TGCAGCGTTGGAAAGGGATCGGGACAAGAGACCCAGTACTTC
cdr3_aa: CSVGKGSGQETQYF

j_call: TRBJ1-6
v_call: TRBV14
d_call: -
clone_size: once
cdr3_nt: TGTGCCAGCAGCCCACTAAGCTCCTATAATTCACCCCTCCACTTT
cdr3_aa: CASSPLSSYNSPLHF

j_call: TRBJ1-1
v_call: TRBV6-1
d_call: -
clone_size: few
cdr3_nt: TGTGCCAGCCAGCGGGACTACCTTGAAGCTTTCTTT
cdr3_aa: CASQRDYLEAFF

j_call: TRBJ2-7
v_call: TRBV19
d_call: TRBD1
clone_size: once
cdr3_nt: TGTGCCAGTAGTAGCGGGACAGGCTCCTACGAGCAGTACTTC
cdr3_aa: CASSSGTGSYEQYF

j_call: TRBJ2-1
v_call: TRBV4-2
d_call: -
clone_size: -
cdr3_nt: TGTGCCAGCAGCCAAGGAGGACAGAAGAACAATGAGCAGTTCTTC
cdr3_aa: CASSQGGQKNNEQFF

j_call: TRBJ2-1
v_call: TRBV7-3
d_call: -
clone_size: -
cdr3_nt: TGTGCCAGCAGCTTAAGGCAGGGGAGGGATGAGCAGTTCTTC
cdr3_aa: CASSLRQGRDEQFF

j_call: TRBJ2-5
v_call: TRBV18
d_call: -
clone_size: -
cdr3_nt: TGTGCCAGCTCACCACCGGTTACGGGGGAGACCCAGTACTTC
cdr3_aa: CASSPPVTGETQYF

j_call: TRBJ1-5
v_call: TRBV18
d_call: TRBD1
clone_size: -
cdr3_nt: TGTGCCAGCTCACCACGCGGGACAGGCCCTAATCAGCCCCAGCATTTT
cdr3_aa: CASSPRGTGPNQPQHF

j_call: TRBJ1-1
v_call: TRBV19
d_call: -
clone_size: -
cdr3_nt: TGTGCCAGTAGTATCCCCTATGGAGGGACCACTGAAGCTTTCTTT
cdr3_aa: CASSIPYGGTTEAFF

j_call: TRBJ1-3
v_call: TRBV4-1
d_call: -
clone_size: few
cdr3_nt: TGCGCCAGCAGCCCCGTCGGGAAGTCTACTGGAAACACCATATATTTT
cdr3_aa: CASSPVGKSTGNTIYF

j_call: TRBJ2-5
v_call: TRBV15
d_call: TRBD2
clone_size: -
cdr3_nt: TGTGCCACCACTTCTCTTCGAGCGGGGGGGCTGGAGACCCAGTACTTC
cdr3_aa: CATTSLRAGGLETQYF

j_call: TRBJ2-1
v_call: TRBV5-6
d_call: TRBD1
clone_size: few
cdr3_nt: TGTGCCAGCAGCCTGACAGGGACGGTAGTCTACAATGAGCAGTTCTTC
cdr3_aa: CASSLTGTVVYNEQFF

j_call: TRBJ2-3
v_call: TRBV7-2
d_call: -
clone_size: -
cdr3_nt: TGTGCCAGCAGCACCATTAATGAGGGAACAGATACGCAGTATTTT
cdr3_aa: CASSTINEGTDTQYF

j_call: TRBJ2-3
v_call: TRBV5-1
d_call: TRBD2
clone_size: -
cdr3_nt: TGCGCCAGCAGCGATCTAGCGGGGGGCCGCACAGATACGCAGTATTTT
cdr3_aa: CASSDLAGGRTDTQYF

j_call: TRBJ1-6
v_call: TRBV4-1
d_call: -
clone_size: -
cdr3_nt: TGCGCCAGCAGCCAAGAAGTCGGGTTGGGTTCACCCCTCCACTTT
cdr3_aa: CASSQEVGLGSPLHF

j_call: TRBJ2-1
v_call: TRBV6-5
d_call: TRBD1
clone_size: -
cdr3_nt: TGTGCCAGCCGCAGACAGGGGAATGAGCAGTTCTTC
cdr3_aa: CASRRQGNEQFF

j_call: TRBJ2-5
v_call: TRBV9
d_call: TRBD1
clone_size: -
cdr3_nt: TGTGCCAGCAGCGTAGAGGGCAGGGGGCAGGTAGAGACCCAGTACTTC
cdr3_aa: CASSVEGRGQVETQYF

j_call: TRBJ1-5
v_call: TRBV19
d_call: -
clone_size: -
cdr3_nt: TGTGCCAGTAGTATTAGGCAGGGAACTTATAGCAATCAGCCCCAGCATTTT
cdr3_aa: CASSIRQGTYSNQPQHF

j_call: TRBJ2-1
v_call: TRBV7-3
d_call: TRBD1
clone_size: -
cdr3_nt: TGTGCCAGCAGCTTACCTGGGGACAGGCCTATCAATGAGCAGTTCTTC
cdr3_aa: CASSLPGDRPINEQFF

j_call: TRBJ1-1
v_call: TRBV27
d_call: TRBD1
clone_size: -
cdr3_nt: TGTGCCAGTTCTCCGGGACAGGGGATCGGAGGCGCTGAAGCTTTCTTT
cdr3_aa: CASSPGQGIGGAEAFF

j_call: TRBJ1-1
v_call: TRBV5-1
d_call: -
clone_size: -
cdr3_nt: TGCGCCAGCAGCTTTCCCATACAGGGTCACACTGAAGCTTTCTTT
cdr3_aa: CASSFPIQGHTEAFF

j_call: TRBJ2-7
v_call: TRBV4-2
d_call: TRBD2
clone_size: -
cdr3_nt: TGTGCCAGCAGCCAACCTACTAGCGGGGGGGCCGTGGGCCACGAGCAGTACTTC
cdr3_aa: CASSQPTSGGAVGHEQYF

j_call: TRBJ1-1
v_call: TRBV10-3
d_call: TRBD1
clone_size: -
cdr3_nt: TGTGCCATAGCTCGAGGGGGCCTGAACACTGAAGCTTTCTTT
cdr3_aa: CAIARGGLNTEAFF

j_call: TRBJ1-2
v_call: TRBV19
d_call: -
clone_size: -
cdr3_nt: TGTGCCGCGCAGGACAGATTCTATGGCTACACCTTC
cdr3_aa: CAAQDRFYGYTF

j_call: TRBJ2-2
v_call: TRBV5-1
d_call: TRBD1
clone_size: -
cdr3_nt: TGCGCCAGCAGCGCAACAGGGGCCGGGGAGCTGTTTTTT
cdr3_aa: CASSATGAGELFF

j_call: TRBJ2-3
v_call: TRBV7-9
d_call: TRBD2
clone_size: -
cdr3_nt: TGTGCCAGCAGCCGACTAGCGCAACCTAGCACAGATACGCAGTATTTT
cdr3_aa: CASSRLAQPSTDTQYF

j_call: TRBJ1-5
v_call: TRBV19
d_call: -
clone_size: few
cdr3_nt: TGTGCCAGTAGTATATCAGATTATCAGCCCCAGCATTTT
cdr3_aa: CASSISDYQPQHF

j_call: TRBJ1-2
v_call: TRBV27
d_call: TRBD1
clone_size: -
cdr3_nt: TGTGCCAGCAGTCCTTGGGACAGGGAGTATGGCTACACCTTC
cdr3_aa: CASSPWDREYGYTF

j_call: TRBJ1-1
v_call: TRBV9
d_call: -
clone_size: once
cdr3_nt: TGTGCCAGCAGCGGAACAGGGTTGAACTCTGAAGCTTTCTTT
cdr3_aa: CASSGTGLNSEAFF

j_call: TRBJ2-1
v_call: TRBV5-1
d_call: TRBD2
clone_size: once
cdr3_nt: TGCGCCAGCAGCTTTGGGAGCGGGGTTTTCGATGAGCAGTTCTTC
cdr3_aa: CASSFGSGVFDEQFF

j_call: TRBJ2-2
v_call: TRBV11-3
d_call: TRBD1
clone_size: -
cdr3_nt: TGTGCCAGCAGCTCCGACAGGGCCAGAACAATCGGGGAGCTGTTTTTT
cdr3_aa: CASSSDRARTIGELFF

j_call: TRBJ1-1
v_call: TRBV7-9
d_call: TRBD1
clone_size: -
cdr3_nt: TGTGCCAGCAGCTTAGGACAGGGCACTGAAGCTTTCTTT
cdr3_aa: CASSLGQGTEAFF

j_call: TRBJ2-1
v_call: TRBV5-1
d_call: -
clone_size: once
cdr3_nt: TGCGCCACCCGGGGGGCGAGCTCCTACAATGAGCAGTTCTTC
cdr3_aa: CATRGASSYNEQFF

j_call: TRBJ2-5
v_call: TRBV5-1
d_call: -
clone_size: -
cdr3_nt: TGCGCCAGCAAACTAAGCGGCCAAGAGACCCAGTACTTC
cdr3_aa: CASKLSGQETQYF

j_call: TRBJ2-3
v_call: TRBV7-9
d_call: TRBD2
clone_size: -
cdr3_nt: TGTGCCAGCAGCCGGACTAGCGGGGGAAGTACAGATACGCAGTATTTT
cdr3_aa: CASSRTSGGSTDTQYF

j_call: TRBJ1-5
v_call: TRBV27
d_call: TRBD1
clone_size: -
cdr3_nt: TGTGCCAGCAGACAGGGGGTTAGCAATCAGCCCCAGCATTTT
cdr3_aa: CASRQGVSNQPQHF

j_call: TRBJ2-7
v_call: TRBV6-6
d_call: TRBD1
clone_size: -
cdr3_nt: TGTGCCACCTACCGGGACAGGGGATACGAGCAGTACTTC
cdr3_aa: CATYRDRGYEQYF